Reported below is one T cell receptor beta chain. Germline values: CDR1 SGHKS, CDR2 YYEKEE (reference sequence). The length of the CDR3 is 15 residues. Between the trimmed V and J ends, which lost 1 base and 3 bases, there was a span of 14 bases. The sample belongs to a study of human T cells and chemical hapten exposure. Original data processing: Sampled TCR counts reached a median of approximately 100,000 per sample, with values ranging from about 23,224 to 690,600. MiXCR, run by TCRdb on the RACE reads, gives a single entry per CDR3 protein. These V and J calls rely on TCRdb rather than the paper's analysis. The sample holds about 260,000 distinct CDR3 sequences, 8.6% seen once. Time point here: pre-sensitization, week 0. The treatment was: therapeutic diphenylcyclopropenone sensitization with weekly scalp DPC. Drawing of blood took place ahead of applying each patch test. Total RNA was isolated from unfractionated whole blood.

J is TRBJ2-7 and V is TRBV5-5; TRBD2 is a possible D gene (5 bases). Here the sequenced sample was whole blood, taken in connection with sensitization to the hapten diphenylcyclopropenone (DPC). The sequence derives from a woman in her forties with alopecia areata. Some clones in this sample may be carry-over from other donors' samples. CDR3 protein: CASSLNRRTLYEQYF. The CDR3 bases are TGTGCCAGCAGCTTGAATCGACGGACTCTCTACGAGCAGTACTTC.